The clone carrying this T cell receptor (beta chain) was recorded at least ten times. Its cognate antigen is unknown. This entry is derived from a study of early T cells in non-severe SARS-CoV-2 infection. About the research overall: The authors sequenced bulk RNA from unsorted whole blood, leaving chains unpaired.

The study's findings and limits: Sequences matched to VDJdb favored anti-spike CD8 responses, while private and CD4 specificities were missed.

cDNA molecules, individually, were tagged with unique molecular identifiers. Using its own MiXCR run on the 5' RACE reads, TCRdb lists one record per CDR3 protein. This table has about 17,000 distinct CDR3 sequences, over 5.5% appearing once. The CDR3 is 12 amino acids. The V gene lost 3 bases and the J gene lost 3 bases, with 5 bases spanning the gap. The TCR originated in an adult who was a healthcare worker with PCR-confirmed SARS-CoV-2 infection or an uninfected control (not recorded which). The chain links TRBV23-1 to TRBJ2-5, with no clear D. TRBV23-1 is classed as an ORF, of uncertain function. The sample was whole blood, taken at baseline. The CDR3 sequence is CASSQDEETQYF. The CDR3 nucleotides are TGCGCCAGCAGTCAGGACGAAGAGACCCAGTACTTC.